This TCR beta chain was sequenced for a study of control samples from healthy donors and cancer patients. Repertoires were generated with immunoSEQ multiplex PCR, while TCRdb's copy carries only in-frame clones and drops some. The table records fewer than 300,000 clones, more than 65% of them present only once. Germline-derived CDR1 and CDR2 are SGHNT and YYREEE (reference sequence). V dropped 2 bases and J dropped 1; count of bases not matched to a gene: 4. There are 15 residues in the CDR3. This sequence was found in a woman aged 55 to 70 with lung cancer. Sequencing was performed on PBMCs. The chain uses TRBV5-4 and TRBJ2-3, with 7 bases identical to TRBD1. As DNA, the CDR3 is TGTGCCAGCAGCTTCAGGACAGGACGCACAGATACGCAGTATTTT. Protein sequence: CASSFRTGRTDTQYF.